These 6 T cell receptor beta chains were all obtained from the same sample, sequenced in a study of blood T cell repertoires in COVID-19 (dated by TCRdb to the early 2020s). Libraries were built with the immunoSEQ multiplex PCR assay. Drawn from immuneACCESS, this table holds only the in-frame rearrangements with V and J called that TCRdb kept. Clones are partly lost; checked studies trace under half to an unresolved V gene and leave the rest unexplained. In this sample the table shows under 200,000 clones, approximately 86% of which occur a single time. Approximately 7% of the sample is held by the ten biggest clonotypes. The sequenced material came from peripheral blood. The source of these receptors is a man in his fifties with active or convalescent COVID-19.

Only one count was recorded for this clone. The chain recombines TRBV5-4 with TRBJ1-2; D may be TRBD1 (5 bases). V was cut by 4 bases and J by 1 base, with 8 bases left in between. Germline V gives CDR1 SGHNT, CDR2 YYREEE (reference sequence). CDR3 length equals 13 residues. In nucleotides, the CDR3 is TGTGCCAGCAGCCTGGACAATAACTATGGCTACACCTTC. As protein: CASSLDNNYGYTF.

The chain combines TRBV9 with TRBJ1-5, with D unresolved. Germline values: CDR1 SGDLS, CDR2 YYNGEE. The V end was cut by 0 bases, the J end by 0 bases, with 4 bases between. The CDR3 is made up of 14 amino acids. In nucleotides, the CDR3 is TGTGCCAGCAGCGTAGACGGTAGCAATCAGCCCCAGCATTTT. Its translation is CASSVDGSNQPQHF. Complete variable domain (other parts from reference TRBV9 and TRBJ1-5): DSGVTQTPKHLITATGQRVTLRCSPRSGDLSVYWYQQSLDQGLQFLIQYYNGEERAKGNILERFSAQQFPDLHSELNLSSLELGDSALYFCASSVDGSNQPQHFGDGTRLSIL.

In this sample, this clone turned up once. The chain carries TRBV4-3 and TRBJ2-4; TRBD2 agrees at 10 bases. The CDR3 is 15 residues long. V was clipped by 4 bases and J by 8 bases; unmatched bases: 8. Germline assignment: CDR1 LGHNA and CDR2 YSLEER. The CDR3 DNA reads as TGCGCCAGCAGCCGAGAAGCGGGGGGGCCGGACATTCAGTACTTC. Encoded protein: CASSREAGGPDIQYF.

The gene calls are TRBV7-2 and TRBJ1-4, with 11 nucleotides matching TRBD1. V was clipped by 5 bases and J by 7 bases; unmatched bases: 3. CDR3 length: 14 amino acids. The germline CDR1 and CDR2 sequences are SGHTA and FQGNSA. CDR3 sequence (DNA): TGTGCCAGCAGCCGGGGACAGGGGGTTGAAAAACTGTTTTTT. This gives the protein CASSRGQGVEKLFF. Based on the CDR3 plus reference TRBV7-2 and TRBJ1-4, the full variable domain is GAGVSQSPSNKVTEKGKDVELRCDPISGHTALYWYRQSLGQGLEFLIYFQGNSAPDKSGLPSDRFSAERTGGSVSTLTIQRTQQEDSAVYLCASSRGQGVEKLFFGSGTQLSVL.

This clone has only one observation. The CDR3 protein is CASGLTVGEGYGYTF. CDR3 coding DNA: TGTGCTAGTGGTTTGACAGTAGGTGAGGGCTATGGCTACACCTTC. The chain combines TRBV12-5 with TRBJ1-2; D is ambiguous. The V and J ends lost 2 bases and 4 bases respectively, with 14 bases between them. The germline V gene encodes CDR1 LGHNT and CDR2 FRNRAP. The CDR3 extends over 15 amino acids.

The V call is TRBV5-4, the J call TRBJ2-2; no definite D call. The germline CDR1 and CDR2 sequences are SGHNT and YYREEE (reference sequence). The ends were cut back, 1 base at V and 1 base at J, with 5 bases in the middle. CDR3 length equals 14 residues. For the CDR3, the DNA is TGTGCCAGCAGCTTGTCGTGGAACACCGGGGAGCTGTTTTTT. The encoded protein is CASSLSWNTGELFF.